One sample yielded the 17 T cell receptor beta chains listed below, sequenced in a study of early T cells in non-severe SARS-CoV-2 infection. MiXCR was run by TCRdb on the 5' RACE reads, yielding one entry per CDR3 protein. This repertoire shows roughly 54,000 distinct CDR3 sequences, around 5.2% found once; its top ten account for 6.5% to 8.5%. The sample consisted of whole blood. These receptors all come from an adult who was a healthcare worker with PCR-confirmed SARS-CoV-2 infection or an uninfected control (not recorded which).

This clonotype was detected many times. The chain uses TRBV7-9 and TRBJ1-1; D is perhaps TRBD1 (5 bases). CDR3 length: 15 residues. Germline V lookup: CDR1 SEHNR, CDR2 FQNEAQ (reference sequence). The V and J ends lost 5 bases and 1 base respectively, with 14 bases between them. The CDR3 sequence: CASSVLTDSNTEAFF. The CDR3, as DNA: TGTGCCAGCAGCGTGTTGACAGATTCGAACACTGAAGCTTTCTTT.

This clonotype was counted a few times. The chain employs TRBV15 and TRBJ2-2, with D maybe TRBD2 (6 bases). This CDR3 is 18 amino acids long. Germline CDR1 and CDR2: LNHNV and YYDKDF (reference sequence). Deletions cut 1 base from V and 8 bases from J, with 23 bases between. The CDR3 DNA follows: TGTGCCACCAGCAGAGGACGGGGAGTGACTAGGGTCTCGGGGGAGCTGTTTTTT. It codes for CATSRGRGVTRVSGELFF.

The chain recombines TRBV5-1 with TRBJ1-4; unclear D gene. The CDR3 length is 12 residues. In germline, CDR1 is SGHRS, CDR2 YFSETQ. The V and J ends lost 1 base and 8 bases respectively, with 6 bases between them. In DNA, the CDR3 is TGCGCCAGCAGCTTGAAACCAGAAAAACTGTTTTTT. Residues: CASSLKPEKLFF. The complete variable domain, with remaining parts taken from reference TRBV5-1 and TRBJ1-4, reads KAGVTQTPRYLIKTRGQQVTLSCSPISGHRSVSWYQQTPGQGLQFLFEYFSETQRNKGNFPGRFSGRQFSNSRSEMNVSTLELGDSALYLCASSLKPEKLFFGSGTQLSVL.

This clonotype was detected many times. CDR3 in amino acids: CASGLDSSNQPQHF. As DNA, the CDR3 is TGTGCCAGCGGACTAGACAGTAGCAATCAGCCCCAGCATTTT. The V call is TRBV25-1, the J call TRBJ1-5; D is possibly TRBD1 (5 bases). This CDR3 comprises 14 residues. Trimming shortened V by 8 bases and J by 0 bases, and 11 bases separated the two germline ends. Germline V lookup: CDR1 MGHDK, CDR2 SYGVNS.

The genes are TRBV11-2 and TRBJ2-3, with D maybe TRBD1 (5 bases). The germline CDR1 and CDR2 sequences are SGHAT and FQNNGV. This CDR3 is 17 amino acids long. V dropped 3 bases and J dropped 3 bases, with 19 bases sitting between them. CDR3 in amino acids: CASSFGSGIMRTDTQYF. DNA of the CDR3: TGTGCCAGCAGCTTTGGGTCAGGGATTATGAGGACAGATACGCAGTATTTT. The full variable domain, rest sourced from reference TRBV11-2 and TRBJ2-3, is EAGVAQSPRYKIIEKRQSVAFWCNPISGHATLYWYQQILGQGPKLLIQFQNNGVVDDSQLPKDRFSAERLKGVDSTLKIQPAKLEDSAVYLCASSFGSGIMRTDTQYFGPGTRLTVL.

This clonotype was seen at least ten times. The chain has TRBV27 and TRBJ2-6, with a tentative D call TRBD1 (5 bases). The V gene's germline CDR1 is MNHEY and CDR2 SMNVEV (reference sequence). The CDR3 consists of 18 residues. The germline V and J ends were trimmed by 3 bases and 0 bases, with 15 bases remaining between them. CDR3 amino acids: CASSFRVRAYSGANVLTF. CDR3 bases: TGTGCCAGCAGTTTCAGGGTCAGGGCCTACTCTGGGGCCAACGTCCTGACTTTC.

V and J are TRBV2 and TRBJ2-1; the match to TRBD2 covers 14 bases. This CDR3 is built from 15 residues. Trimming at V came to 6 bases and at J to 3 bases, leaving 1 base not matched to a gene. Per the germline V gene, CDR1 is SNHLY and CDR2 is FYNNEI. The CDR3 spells CASRGTSGSYNEQFF. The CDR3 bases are TGTGCCAGCAGAGGGACTAGCGGGAGCTACAATGAGCAGTTCTTC. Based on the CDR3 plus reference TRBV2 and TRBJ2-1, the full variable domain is EPEVTQTPSHQVTQMGQEVILRCVPISNHLYFYWYRQILGQKVEFLVSFYNNEISEKSEIFDDQFSVERPDGSNFTLKIRSTKLEDSAMYFCASRGTSGSYNEQFFGPGTRLTVL.

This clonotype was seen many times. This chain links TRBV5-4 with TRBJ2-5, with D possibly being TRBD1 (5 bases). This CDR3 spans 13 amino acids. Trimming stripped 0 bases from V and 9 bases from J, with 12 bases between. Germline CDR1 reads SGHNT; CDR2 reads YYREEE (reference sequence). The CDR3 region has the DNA TGTGCCAGCAGCTTGGGGATTCAAGGGGCCCAGTACTTC. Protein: CASSLGIQGAQYF.

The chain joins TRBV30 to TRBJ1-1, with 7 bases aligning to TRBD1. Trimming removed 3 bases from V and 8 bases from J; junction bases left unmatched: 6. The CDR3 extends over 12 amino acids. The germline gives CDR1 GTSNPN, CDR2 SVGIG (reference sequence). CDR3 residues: CAWSPTGREAFF. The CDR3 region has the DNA TGTGCCTGGAGCCCGACAGGGAGAGAAGCTTTCTTT.

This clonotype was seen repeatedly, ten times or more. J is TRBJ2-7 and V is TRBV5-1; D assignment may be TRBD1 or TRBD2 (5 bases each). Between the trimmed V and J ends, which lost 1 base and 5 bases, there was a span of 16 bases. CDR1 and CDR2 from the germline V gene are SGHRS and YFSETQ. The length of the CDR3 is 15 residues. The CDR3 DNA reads TGCGCCAGCAGCTTGCGGGACCCCGAGATCGACGAGCAGTACTTC. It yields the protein CASSLRDPEIDEQYF.

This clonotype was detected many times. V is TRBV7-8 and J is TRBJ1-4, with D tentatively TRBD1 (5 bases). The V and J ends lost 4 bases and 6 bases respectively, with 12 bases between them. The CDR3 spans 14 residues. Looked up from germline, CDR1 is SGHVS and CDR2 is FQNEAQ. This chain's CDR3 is CASSSDSGHEKLFF. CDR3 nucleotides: TGTGCCAGCAGCTCCGACAGTGGGCATGAAAAACTGTTTTTT.

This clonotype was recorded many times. The CDR3 nucleotides are TGCGCCAGCAGCTTGGAGCCAGGAACAGGCTCACCCCTCCACTTT. It yields the protein CASSLEPGTGSPLHF. This sequence joins TRBV5-1 and TRBJ1-6, with D possibly being TRBD1 (5 bases). This CDR3 comprises 15 residues. The germline V and J ends were trimmed by 0 bases and 10 bases, with 14 bases remaining between them. Germline CDR1 SGHRS, CDR2 YFSETQ.

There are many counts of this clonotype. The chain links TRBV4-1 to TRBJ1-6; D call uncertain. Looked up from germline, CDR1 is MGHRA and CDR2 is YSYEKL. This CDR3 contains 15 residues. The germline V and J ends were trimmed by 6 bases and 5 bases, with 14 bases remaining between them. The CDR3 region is CASRPAGGNNSPLHF. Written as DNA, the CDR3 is TGCGCCAGCAGGCCGGCGGGAGGGAATAATTCACCCCTCCACTTT.

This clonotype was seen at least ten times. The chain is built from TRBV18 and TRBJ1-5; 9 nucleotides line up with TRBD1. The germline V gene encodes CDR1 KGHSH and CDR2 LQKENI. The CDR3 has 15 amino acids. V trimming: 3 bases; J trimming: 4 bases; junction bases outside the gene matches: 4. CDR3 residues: CASSPTGQGNQPQHF. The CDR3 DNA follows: TGTGCCAGCTCACCCACAGGACAGGGGAATCAGCCCCAGCATTTT.

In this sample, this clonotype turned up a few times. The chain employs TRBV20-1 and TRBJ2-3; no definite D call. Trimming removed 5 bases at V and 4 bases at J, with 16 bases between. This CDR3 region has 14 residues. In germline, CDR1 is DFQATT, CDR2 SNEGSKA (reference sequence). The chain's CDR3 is CSALPYSTADTQYF. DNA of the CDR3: TGCAGTGCTCTTCCGTACTCTACTGCAGATACGCAGTATTTT.

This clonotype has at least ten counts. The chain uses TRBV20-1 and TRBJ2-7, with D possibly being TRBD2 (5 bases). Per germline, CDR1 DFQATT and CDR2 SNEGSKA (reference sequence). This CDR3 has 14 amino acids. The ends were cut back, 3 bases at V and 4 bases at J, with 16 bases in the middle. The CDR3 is CSARDGQRTYEQYF. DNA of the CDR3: TGCAGTGCTAGGGATGGGCAGAGGACTTACGAGCAGTACTTC.

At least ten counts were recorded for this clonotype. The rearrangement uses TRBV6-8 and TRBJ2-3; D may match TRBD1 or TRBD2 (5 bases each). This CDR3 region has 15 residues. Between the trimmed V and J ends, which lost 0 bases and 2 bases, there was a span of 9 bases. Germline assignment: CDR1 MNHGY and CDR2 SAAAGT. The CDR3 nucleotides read TGTGCCAGCAGTTACTCGTCGGGGCCCACAGATACGCAGTATTTT. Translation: CASSYSSGPTDTQYF.